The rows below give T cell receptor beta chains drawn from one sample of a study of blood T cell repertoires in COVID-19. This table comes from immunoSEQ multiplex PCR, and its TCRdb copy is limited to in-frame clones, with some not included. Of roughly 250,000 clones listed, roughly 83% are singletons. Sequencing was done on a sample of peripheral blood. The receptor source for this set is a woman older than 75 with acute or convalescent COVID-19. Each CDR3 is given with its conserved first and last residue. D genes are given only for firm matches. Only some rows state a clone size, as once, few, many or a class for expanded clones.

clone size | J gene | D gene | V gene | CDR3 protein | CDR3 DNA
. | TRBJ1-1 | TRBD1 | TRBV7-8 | CASSPRTGFRNTEAFF | TGTGCCAGCAGCCCTCGGACAGGCTTCCGGAACACTGAAGCTTTCTTT
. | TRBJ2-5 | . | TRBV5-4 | CASSSGQREETQYF | TGTGCCAGCAGCTCGGGACAAAGGGAAGAGACCCAGTACTTC
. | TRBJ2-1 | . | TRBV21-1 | CASKTGTYNEQFF | TGTGCCAGCAAGACAGGGACCTACAATGAGCAGTTCTTC
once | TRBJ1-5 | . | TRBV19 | CASRQDDQPQHF | TGTGCCAGTCGACAGGACGATCAGCCCCAGCATTTT
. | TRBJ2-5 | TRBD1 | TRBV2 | CASRPGQLQETQYF | TGTGCCAGCAGGCCGGGACAGCTACAAGAGACCCAGTACTTC
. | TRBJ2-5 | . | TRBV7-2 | CASSQGSNRETQYF | TGTGCCAGCAGCCAGGGATCCAACCGGGAGACCCAGTACTTC
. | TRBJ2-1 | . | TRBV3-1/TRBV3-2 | CASSHRVNHADEQFF | TGTGCCAGCAGCCATCGGGTGAACCATGCCGATGAGCAGTTCTTC
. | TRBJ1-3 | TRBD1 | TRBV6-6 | CASSSTGTAGNTIYF | TGTGCCAGCAGTTCGACAGGGACCGCAGGAAACACCATATATTTT
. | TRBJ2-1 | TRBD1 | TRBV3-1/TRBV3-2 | CASSQGETGADEQFF | TGTGCCAGCAGCCAAGGGGAGACAGGGGCGGATGAGCAGTTCTTC
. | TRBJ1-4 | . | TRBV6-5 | CASRALTGNEKLFF | TGTGCCAGCAGAGCCCTCACGGGGAATGAAAAACTGTTTTTT
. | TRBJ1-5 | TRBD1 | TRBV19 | CASKTTGYNQPQHF | TGTGCCAGCAAGACGACAGGGTACAATCAGCCCCAGCATTTT
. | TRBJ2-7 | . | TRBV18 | CASSPLGTPNGQNYEQYF | TGTGCCAGCTCACCACTCGGGACACCGAATGGCCAAAACTACGAGCAGTACTTC
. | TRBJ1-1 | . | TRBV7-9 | CASSLAVSSTEAFF | TGTGCCAGCAGCTTAGCGGTGTCGAGCACTGAAGCTTTCTTT
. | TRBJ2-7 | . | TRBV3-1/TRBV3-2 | CASSHRGPYEQYF | TGTGCCAGCAGCCACAGGGGCCCATACGAGCAGTACTTC
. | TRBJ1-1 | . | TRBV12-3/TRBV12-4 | CASSPFSNTEAFF | TGTGCCAGCAGCCCCTTTTCTAACACTGAAGCTTTCTTT
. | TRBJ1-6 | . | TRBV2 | CASSGGQGAYNSPLHF | TGTGCCAGCAGTGGGGGGCAGGGAGCATATAATTCACCCCTCCACTTT
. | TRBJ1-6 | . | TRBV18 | CASSPQGSSPLHF | TGTGCCAGCTCACCCCAGGGGTCGTCACCCCTCCACTTT
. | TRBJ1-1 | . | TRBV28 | CASTLNRGIGTEAFF | TGTGCCAGCACCTTGAATCGGGGGATCGGCACTGAAGCTTTCTTT
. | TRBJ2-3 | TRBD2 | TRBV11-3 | CASSLEYGLAGDSGRDTQYF | TGTGCCAGCAGCTTAGAATATGGACTAGCGGGGGACAGCGGGCGAGATACGCAGTATTTT
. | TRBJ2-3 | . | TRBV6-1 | CASSEPYSTDTQYF | TGTGCCAGCAGTGAACCGTACTCCACAGATACGCAGTATTTT
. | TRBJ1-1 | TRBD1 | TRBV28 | CASIRLGTGTNTEAFF | TGTGCCAGCATCCGCCTCGGGACAGGGACTAACACTGAAGCTTTCTTT
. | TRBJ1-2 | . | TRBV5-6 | CASSFWTGGYTF | TGTGCCAGCAGCTTCTGGACGGGGGGCTACACCTTC
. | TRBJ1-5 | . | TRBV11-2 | CASSLGGSGNQPQHF | TGTGCCAGCAGCTTAGGAGGGAGTGGGAATCAGCCCCAGCATTTT
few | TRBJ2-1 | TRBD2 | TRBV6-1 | CASSEDPGGRYNEQFF | TGTGCCAGCAGTGAAGATCCGGGGGGGAGATACAATGAGCAGTTCTTC
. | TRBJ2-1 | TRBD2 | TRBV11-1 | CASSLVAGGPNEQFF | TGTGCCAGCAGCTTAGTAGCGGGGGGGCCTAATGAGCAGTTCTTC